This passage covers 16 T cell receptor beta chains from one sample sequenced in a study of radiation and T cells in renal cell carcinoma. Only in-frame clones appear in the TCRdb table, and some are missing; sequencing was by immunoSEQ multiplex PCR. The sample comprises around 160,000 clones, 88% of which are singletons, and roughly 4% rests with the top ten. As for time point: baseline pretreatment blood. Treatment described: 15 Gy SBRT to primary tumor, nephrectomy 4 weeks later. Source: blood, taken from a patient whose treatment included radiotherapy and nephrectomy. The source is a woman in her seventies with renal cell carcinoma.

V gene TRBV6-6 combines with J gene TRBJ2-5; 8 bases align to TRBD2. The CDR3 length is 13 residues. Germline-derived CDR1 and CDR2 are MNHNY and SVGAGI (reference sequence). V dropped 6 bases and J dropped 4; count of bases not matched to a gene: 4. The CDR3 DNA reads TGTGCCAGCAGAGCCAGCGGGGGAGAGACCCAGTACTTC. As protein: CASRASGGETQYF.

This chain uses TRBV10-3 with TRBJ2-7, with D perhaps being TRBD1 or TRBD2 (6 bases each). Trimming stripped 7 bases from V and 5 bases from J, with 18 bases between. The CDR3 totals 14 residues. Germline-derived CDR1 and CDR2 are ENHRY and SYGVKD. For the CDR3, the DNA is TGTGCCATCACCTGGGGGGCAGGTACGAACGAGCAGTACTTC. This gives the protein CAITWGAGTNEQYF.

The genes are TRBV4-3 and TRBJ2-6, with D possibly TRBD2 on 6 matching bases. This CDR3 has 16 residues. Germline CDR1 LGHNA, CDR2 YSLEER. With 0 bases removed from V and 4 bases from J, the gap between germline ends came to 10 bases. In DNA form, the CDR3 reads TGCGCCAGCAGCCAAGATGGAGCGGGCGGGGCCAACGTCCTGACTTTC. Protein: CASSQDGAGGANVLTF.

J is TRBJ1-1 and V is TRBV6-6, with D possibly TRBD1 on 5 matching bases. Germline V gene data show CDR1 as MNHNY and CDR2 as SVGAGI (reference sequence). V lost 4 bases to trimming and J lost 8 bases, with 8 bases between them. This CDR3 contains 11 residues. The chain's CDR3 is CASSLQGEAFF. CDR3 coding DNA: TGTGCCAGCAGTTTGCAGGGAGAAGCTTTCTTT.

The CDR3 nucleotides are TGTGCCAGCACCCAGGGGGGGAAACGAACCTACGAGCAGTACTTC. Its translation is CASTQGGKRTYEQYF. The gene calls are TRBV11-3 and TRBJ2-7; D may be TRBD1 or TRBD2 (7 bases each). The CDR3 is made up of 15 amino acids. CDR1 and CDR2 (germline): SGHNT, YENEEA. The V and J ends lost 7 bases and 2 bases respectively, with 18 bases between them.

The rearrangement uses TRBV7-2 and TRBJ1-3, with 9 bases aligning to TRBD1. Losses at the gene ends were 5 bases for V and 2 bases for J; bases not matched to a gene: 10. The CDR3 has 17 residues. From germline, CDR1 is SGHTA and CDR2 FQGNSA. CDR3 coding DNA: TGTGCCAGCAGCACCTCCGGCACAGGGGGCACTGGAAACACCATATATTTT. This gives the protein CASSTSGTGGTGNTIYF.

This clone has more than one count but fewer than ten. V usage is TRBV19 and J usage is TRBJ1-2; D uncertain. This CDR3 region has 15 residues. From germline, CDR1 is LNHDA and CDR2 SQIVND (reference sequence). Trimming shortened V by 6 bases and J by 5 bases, and 19 bases separated the two germline ends. CDR3 nucleotide sequence: TGTGCCAGTAGCCCCGCGGGAAGGGCGGGTTATGGCTACACCTTC. Its translation: CASSPAGRAGYGYTF.

This chain connects TRBV7-9 to TRBJ1-1; the match to TRBD1 covers 7 bases. Germline-derived CDR1 and CDR2 are SEHNR and FQNEAQ (reference sequence). This CDR3 comprises 15 residues. V lost 5 bases, J lost 0 bases, and 6 bases stayed unmatched. The CDR3 bases are TGTGCCAGCAGCCGGTTGACAGGGTTGAACACTGAAGCTTTCTTT. Translated, it gives CASSRLTGLNTEAFF.

The J gene is TRBJ2-5, the V gene TRBV19, with TRBD2 identical over 7 bases. The V gene's germline CDR1 is LNHDA and CDR2 SQIVND (reference sequence). The CDR3 runs to 14 residues. Losses at the gene ends were 5 bases for V and 2 bases for J; bases not matched to a gene: 5. For the CDR3, the DNA is TGTGCCAGTAGTCCCAACGGGGGGCAAGAGACCCAGTACTTC. Translating it yields CASSPNGGQETQYF. Variable domain in full (rest from reference TRBV19 and TRBJ2-5): DGGITQSPKYLFRKEGQNVTLSCEQNLNHDAMYWYRQDPGQGLRLIYYSQIVNDFQKGDIAEGYSVSREKKESFPLTVTSAQKNPTAFYLCASSPNGGQETQYFGPGTRLLVL.

The V and J genes are TRBV25-1 and TRBJ2-5; TRBD1 matches 9 bases. Per germline, CDR1 MGHDK and CDR2 SYGVNS. The CDR3 spans 15 residues. After removal of 5 bases from V and 4 bases from J, the junction contained 8 bases not matched to a gene. The CDR3 protein is CASSPLTGGIETQYF. As DNA, the CDR3 is TGTGCCAGCAGTCCCCTTACAGGGGGCATAGAGACCCAGTACTTC.

The gene calls are TRBV7-3 and TRBJ2-5; maybe TRBD2 (5 bases). The V and J ends lost 5 bases and 2 bases respectively, with 18 bases between them. CDR1 is SGHTA, CDR2 FQGTGA, per germline. The CDR3 extends over 16 amino acids. CDR3 region: CASSPHGRRGQETQYF. In DNA, the CDR3 is TGTGCCAGCAGCCCCCACGGGCGGAGAGGGCAAGAGACCCAGTACTTC. Variable domain in full (rest from reference TRBV7-3 and TRBJ2-5): GAGVSQTPSNKVTEKGKYVELRCDPISGHTALYWYRQSLGQGPEFLIYFQGTGAADDSGLPNDRFFAVRPEGSVSTLKIQRTERGDSAVYLCASSPHGRRGQETQYFGPGTRLLVL.

This chain connects TRBV6-5 to TRBJ2-7; 10 positions agree with TRBD1. The CDR3 sequence is 14 residues long. CDR1 MNHEY and CDR2 SVGAGI come from the germline V gene. Trimming at V came to 5 bases and at J to 3 bases, leaving 4 bases not matched to a gene. The CDR3 region is CASSIRDRGYEQYF. CDR3 DNA: TGTGCCAGCAGTATCCGGGACAGGGGCTACGAGCAGTACTTC.

This chain uses TRBV5-1 with TRBJ1-4, with 9 positions matching TRBD1. The J segment lost 8 bases and the V segment lost 4 bases, leaving 6 bases of the junction unmatched. The germline gives CDR1 SGHRS, CDR2 YFSETQ. This CDR3 has 14 residues. CDR3 amino acids: CASSQGQGREKLFF. CDR3 nucleotide sequence: TGCGCCAGCAGCCAAGGACAGGGGCGAGAAAAACTGTTTTTT.

The rearrangement uses TRBV28 and TRBJ1-3; the D is unclear. The CDR3 has 15 amino acids. Trimming removed 2 bases at V and 4 bases at J, with 12 bases between. Germline CDR1 and CDR2: MDHEN and SYDVKM. The CDR3 DNA reads TGTGCCAGCAGTTTAAGGCCGGGAGCCGGAAACACCATATATTTT. It yields the protein CASSLRPGAGNTIYF.

The chain employs TRBV2 and TRBJ2-7; 9 bases fit TRBD2. Looked up from germline, CDR1 is SNHLY and CDR2 is FYNNEI. The CDR3 is 15 residues long. Unmatched junction bases numbered 10, after V lost 6 bases and J lost 4 bases. The CDR3 coding sequence is TGTGCCAGCAGACCCGCGGGGGCGGGAGGGTACGAGCAGTACTTC. It encodes CASRPAGAGGYEQYF.

The CDR3 protein is CASSSGGSDGNTIYF. As DNA, the CDR3 is TGTGCCAGCAGTTCCGGGGGCTCTGACGGAAACACCATATATTTT. The chain carries TRBV28 and TRBJ1-3; weak D call: TRBD1 (6 bases). Trimming took 4 bases from V and 4 from J, leaving 14 bases between them. This CDR3 contains 15 residues. Germline loops: CDR1 MDHEN, CDR2 SYDVKM.